The TCR beta chain under discussion was sequenced for a study of T cells after posttransplantation cyclophosphamide. Busulfan-fludarabine conditioning, marrow transplant, and cyclophosphamide on days +3 and +4 were administered. Notes on this clone: Its target is not known.

TCRdb keeps only in-frame clones here, not all; method: immunoSEQ multiplex PCR. The sample records some 19,000 clones, 65% to 75% being singletons. Study-level results: Blood and skin or GI T cell repertoires showed limited TRB overlap. Recipient CMV seropositivity and CMV reactivation strongly tracked TRB clonality. Donor-recipient repertoire similarity was low at 1-2 months, rising over year one.

From germline, CDR1 is SEHNR and CDR2 FQNEAQ (reference sequence). CDR3 length: 13 residues. V lost 2 bases and J lost 2, with 6 bases in between. Sequencing was performed on PBMCs, taken after an allogeneic stem cell transplant with post-transplant cyclophosphamide. This TCR came from a male patient in his thirties who received an allogeneic stem cell transplant from a related donor, was CMV-positive, and had acute GVHD only. Some T cells may have come from the graft donor. The chain employs TRBV7-9 and TRBJ1-1; no reliable D call. CDR3 protein: CASSLTGNTEAFF. CDR3 DNA: TGTGCCAGCAGCTTAACGGGAAACACTGAAGCTTTCTTT. Filled out from reference TRBV7-9 and TRBJ1-1, the complete variable domain reads DTGVSQNPRHKITKRGQNVTFRCDPISEHNRLYWYRQTLGQGPEFLTYFQNEAQLEKSRLLSDRFSAERPKGSFSTLEIQRTEQGDSAMYLCASSLTGNTEAFFGQGTRLTVV.